The 23 T cell receptor beta chains below were found in one sample sequenced in a study of neoadjuvant anti-PD-1 for oral cavity cancer. Clones were read by immunoSEQ multiplex PCR, and TCRdb kept only the in-frame ones, dropping some. The sample holds approximately 43,000 clones, 75% to 80% seen once. As to time point: after neoadjuvant nivolumab, at surgical resection. The sequenced sample was PBMCs, obtained after nivolumab (anti-PD-1) treatment. Every receptor here comes from a person aged 35-79 years with oral cavity squamous cell carcinoma.

This clone came up a few times. The rearrangement uses TRBV6-6 and TRBJ1-2, with 8 bases aligning to TRBD1. V dropped 2 bases and J dropped 6; count of bases not matched to a gene: 8. The germline V gene encodes CDR1 MNHNY and CDR2 SVGAGI (reference sequence). This CDR3 has 15 amino acids. CDR3 bases: TGTGCCAGCAGTTACCCCCGGACAGGGAGGGATGGCTACACCTTC. Translation gives CASSYPRTGRDGYTF.

The CDR3 spells CASSPGVGDNEQFF. The CDR3 DNA follows: TGCGCCAGCAGCCCGGGGGTGGGGGACAATGAGCAGTTCTTC. V and J are TRBV4-1 and TRBJ2-1, with D perhaps matching TRBD2 (6 bases). Germline assignment: CDR1 MGHRA and CDR2 YSYEKL. V lost 4 bases, J lost 5 bases, and 12 bases lay in between. The CDR3 totals 14 residues.

The CDR3 nucleotides read TGTGCCAGCAGTCGTACAGGGGGCTCCTACAATGAGCAGTTCTTC. As protein: CASSRTGGSYNEQFF. This chain connects TRBV6-5 to TRBJ2-1; TRBD1 matches 8 bases. From germline, CDR1 is MNHEY and CDR2 SVGAGI. J was trimmed by 0 bases and V by 5 bases; bases with no gene match: 3. This CDR3 has 15 amino acids.

The chain combines TRBV10-3 with TRBJ1-4; a possible D gene is TRBD1 (6 bases). The CDR3 sequence is 14 residues long. Looked up from germline, CDR1 is ENHRY and CDR2 is SYGVKD. The V end lost 0 bases, the J end lost 5 bases, and 7 bases lay between the germline ends. The CDR3 nucleotides are TGTGCCATCAGTGAGTCGGGGGGCAATGAAAAACTGTTTTTT. Its translation: CAISESGGNEKLFF.

CDR3 region: CASSSDRGETQYF. As DNA, the CDR3 is TGTGCCAGCAGCTCGGACAGGGGAGAGACCCAGTACTTC. The chain employs TRBV11-2 and TRBJ2-5, with TRBD1 matching 9 bases. The CDR3 totals 13 residues. With V trimmed by 4 bases and J by 4 bases, 1 base remained unmatched. The germline gives CDR1 SGHAT, CDR2 FQNNGV.

CDR3 DNA: TGTGCCAGCAGCTTACCGGGGATGAACACTGAAGCTTTCTTT. This gives the protein CASSLPGMNTEAFF. V usage is TRBV7-3 and J usage is TRBJ1-1, with D unclear. The germline gives CDR1 SGHTA, CDR2 FQGTGA. The CDR3 is 14 amino acids. Trimming stripped 2 bases from V and 0 bases from J, with 7 bases between.

The chain couples TRBV27 to TRBJ1-5; D ambiguous. The V end was cut by 5 bases, the J end by 3 bases, with 8 bases between. This CDR3 contains 13 residues. Germline CDR1 and CDR2: MNHEY and SMNVEV (reference sequence). The CDR3 sequence is CASSDTVNQPQHF. CDR3 sequence (DNA): TGTGCCAGCAGTGATACAGTCAATCAGCCCCAGCATTTT.

This sequence joins TRBV19 and TRBJ2-7, with TRBD1 identical over 8 bases. The V gene end was trimmed by 5 bases and the J gene end by 3 bases; junction bases not matched to a gene: 3. The CDR3 length is 13 residues. Looked up from germline, CDR1 is LNHDA and CDR2 is SQIVND (reference sequence). CDR3 region: CASSGTGGYEQYF. The CDR3, as DNA: TGTGCCAGTAGTGGGACAGGCGGCTACGAGCAGTACTTC.

V gene TRBV5-5 combines with J gene TRBJ2-1, with D perhaps TRBD1 (7 bases). CDR1 is SGHKS and CDR2 is YYEKEE in the germline V gene (reference sequence). Deletions cut 2 bases from V and 0 bases from J, with 18 bases between. The CDR3 spans 18 residues. Written as DNA, the CDR3 is TGTGCCAGCAGCTTAAACCCCCCAGGGGGGATCTCCTACAATGAGCAGTTCTTC. Translating it yields CASSLNPPGGISYNEQFF.

The chain employs TRBV5-1 and TRBJ2-7; 9 bases are a match to TRBD1. Germline CDR1 SGHRS, CDR2 YFSETQ. There are 14 residues in the CDR3. V trimming: 4 bases; J trimming: 3 bases; junction bases outside the gene matches: 5. CDR3 sequence: CASSGGTGNYEQYF. In DNA, the CDR3 is TGCGCCAGCAGCGGAGGGACAGGGAACTACGAGCAGTACTTC.

The V call is TRBV2, the J call TRBJ1-1, with D unresolved. Trimming cost V 8 bases and J 2 bases, with 9 bases left between them. This CDR3 is 12 amino acids long. Germline values: CDR1 SNHLY, CDR2 FYNNEI. CDR3 in DNA: TGTGCCAGCGGCACTCAAAACACTGAAGCTTTCTTT. Translation gives CASGTQNTEAFF.

The chain uses TRBV6-4 and TRBJ1-1; D might be TRBD1 (5 bases). The ends were cut back, 4 bases at V and 4 bases at J, with 13 bases in the middle. Germline V CDR1 and CDR2: MRHNA, SNTAGT. The CDR3 is made up of 14 amino acids. The CDR3 bases are TGTGCCAGCAGTGTCAGGGAGACCAGCACTGAAGCTTTCTTT. It encodes CASSVRETSTEAFF.

This chain links TRBV19 with TRBJ1-1; the D is unclear. There are 15 residues in the CDR3. CDR1 is LNHDA and CDR2 is SQIVND in the germline V gene (reference sequence). V lost 3 bases to trimming and J lost 4 bases, with 15 bases between them. CDR3 nucleotides: TGTGCCAGTAGTATCGTAAGGAGCGTGGTCACTGAAGCTTTCTTT. Translating it yields CASSIVRSVVTEAFF.

The genes are TRBV7-9 and TRBJ1-3; tentatively, D is TRBD1 (5 bases). The germline V and J ends were trimmed by 1 base and 1 base, with 8 bases remaining between them. Per the germline V gene, CDR1 is SEHNR and CDR2 is FQNEAQ (reference sequence). This CDR3 contains 15 residues. The CDR3 loop is CASSLDGASGNTIYF. CDR3 DNA: TGTGCCAGCAGCTTAGATGGGGCATCTGGAAACACCATATATTTT. Together with reference TRBV7-9 and TRBJ1-3, the CDR3 gives the full variable domain: DTGVSQNPRHKITKRGQNVTFRCDPISEHNRLYWYRQTLGQGPEFLTYFQNEAQLEKSRLLSDRFSAERPKGSFSTLEIQRTEQGDSAMYLCASSLDGASGNTIYFGEGSWLTVV.

This chain's CDR3 is CASSPVHEQYF. The CDR3 nucleotides are TGTGCCAGCAGCCCTGTTCACGAGCAGTACTTC. This rearrangement joins TRBV6-1 to TRBJ2-7; D is undetermined. Germline V gives CDR1 MNHNS, CDR2 SASEGT. Between the trimmed V and J ends, which lost 6 bases and 5 bases, there was a span of 8 bases. This CDR3 contains 11 residues.

The chain carries TRBV2 and TRBJ2-6; perhaps TRBD1 as D (6 bases). The CDR3 has 17 residues. Germline CDR1 reads SNHLY; CDR2 reads FYNNEI. V dropped 6 bases and J dropped 0 bases, with 15 bases sitting between them. The DNA for the CDR3 is TGTGCCAGCAGGTGGGACATCTATAGCTCTGGGGCCAACGTCCTGACTTTC. Residues: CASRWDIYSSGANVLTF.

The chain recombines TRBV6-5 with TRBJ1-5; no clear D gene. The ends were cut back, 7 bases at V and 3 bases at J, with 13 bases in the middle. The germline CDR1 and CDR2 sequences are MNHEY and SVGAGI. The CDR3 is 14 amino acids. The CDR3 is CASKHDANNQPQHF. CDR3 DNA sequence: TGTGCCAGCAAACATGACGCGAACAATCAGCCCCAGCATTTT.

This sequence joins TRBV19 and TRBJ1-3; D is ambiguous. Trimming took off 5 bases at V and 4 bases at J, with 12 bases between the two ends. CDR1 is LNHDA, CDR2 SQIVND, per germline (reference sequence). This CDR3 is built from 14 residues. This CDR3 reads CASSRSQDGNTIYF. The CDR3 region has the DNA TGTGCCAGTAGTCGATCCCAGGACGGAAACACCATATATTTT.

The rearrangement links TRBV7-6 to TRBJ2-7; weak D call: TRBD1 (6 bases). Per the germline V gene, CDR1 is SGHVS and CDR2 is FNYEAQ. The CDR3 runs to 14 residues. V was shortened by 5 bases and J by 1 base, with 12 bases between the two germline ends. The CDR3 here is CASSAGTPSYEQYF. The CDR3 coding sequence is TGTGCCAGCAGCGCCGGGACACCTTCCTACGAGCAGTACTTC.

The V and J genes are TRBV28 and TRBJ1-2, with D possibly being TRBD1 (5 bases). This CDR3 comprises 13 residues. Between the trimmed V and J ends, which lost 2 bases and 4 bases, there was a span of 8 bases. The germline V gene has CDR1 MDHEN and CDR2 SYDVKM. The CDR3 bases are TGTGCCAGCAGTTTAGACAGAATCTATGGCTACACCTTC. It translates to CASSLDRIYGYTF.

The chain has TRBV6-5 and TRBJ1-3, with TRBD1 as a possible D gene (6 bases). Germline V gives CDR1 MNHEY, CDR2 SVGAGI. V shed 10 bases and J shed 0 bases, with 16 bases lying between them. This CDR3 comprises 15 residues. The CDR3 protein is CATLRPGASGNTIYF. CDR3 nucleotides: TGTGCCACCCTCCGCCCAGGGGCCTCTGGAAACACCATATATTTT.

The chain employs TRBV27 and TRBJ2-1; possible D gene TRBD2, 5 bases. Per the germline V gene, CDR1 is MNHEY and CDR2 is SMNVEV (reference sequence). This CDR3 is 14 amino acids long. Between the trimmed V and J ends, which lost 8 bases and 7 bases, there was a span of 18 bases. This CDR3 is CASHRVTGKNEQFF. The CDR3 DNA is TGTGCCAGCCACCGGGTCACCGGGAAGAATGAGCAGTTCTTC.

V is TRBV29-1 and J is TRBJ2-5; possibly TRBD1 for D (5 bases). Trimming cost V 2 bases and J 7 bases, with 17 bases left between them. Germline V gene lookup returns CDR1 SQVTM and CDR2 ANQGSEA. CDR3 size: 14 residues. CDR3 loop: CSVEKAGSRGTQYF. CDR3 nucleotide sequence: TGCAGCGTTGAAAAGGCAGGCTCAAGGGGGACCCAGTACTTC.